This TCR beta chain was retrieved from a study of blood T cell repertoires in COVID-19. Overall study context: The United States, Italy and Spain were the sources of the acute and convalescent COVID-19 samples.

As originally analysed: The authors estimated nucleated cell counts from reference gene primer amplification. Clones were sequenced by immunoSEQ multiplex PCR, and TCRdb holds only the in-frame ones, with some missing. The V and J calls and the clone size are those of that table, but D and trimming were determined from the DNA. Of roughly 410,000 clones listed, about 89% are singletons. Seattle enrolled patients during active infection and tracked them longitudinally. Germline CDR1 is MNHNS and CDR2 is SASEGT. CDR3 length: 14 residues. The V gene end was trimmed by 2 bases and the J gene end by 6 bases; junction bases not matched to a gene: 6.

Source material: peripheral blood. The receptor was isolated from a woman in her thirties or forties with COVID-19, enrolled during active disease. This chain connects TRBV6-1 to TRBJ1-2, with TRBD1 identical over 7 bases. CDR3 in amino acids: CASSEHTGADGYTF. The DNA of the CDR3 is TGTGCCAGCAGTGAACATACAGGGGCAGATGGCTACACCTTC.